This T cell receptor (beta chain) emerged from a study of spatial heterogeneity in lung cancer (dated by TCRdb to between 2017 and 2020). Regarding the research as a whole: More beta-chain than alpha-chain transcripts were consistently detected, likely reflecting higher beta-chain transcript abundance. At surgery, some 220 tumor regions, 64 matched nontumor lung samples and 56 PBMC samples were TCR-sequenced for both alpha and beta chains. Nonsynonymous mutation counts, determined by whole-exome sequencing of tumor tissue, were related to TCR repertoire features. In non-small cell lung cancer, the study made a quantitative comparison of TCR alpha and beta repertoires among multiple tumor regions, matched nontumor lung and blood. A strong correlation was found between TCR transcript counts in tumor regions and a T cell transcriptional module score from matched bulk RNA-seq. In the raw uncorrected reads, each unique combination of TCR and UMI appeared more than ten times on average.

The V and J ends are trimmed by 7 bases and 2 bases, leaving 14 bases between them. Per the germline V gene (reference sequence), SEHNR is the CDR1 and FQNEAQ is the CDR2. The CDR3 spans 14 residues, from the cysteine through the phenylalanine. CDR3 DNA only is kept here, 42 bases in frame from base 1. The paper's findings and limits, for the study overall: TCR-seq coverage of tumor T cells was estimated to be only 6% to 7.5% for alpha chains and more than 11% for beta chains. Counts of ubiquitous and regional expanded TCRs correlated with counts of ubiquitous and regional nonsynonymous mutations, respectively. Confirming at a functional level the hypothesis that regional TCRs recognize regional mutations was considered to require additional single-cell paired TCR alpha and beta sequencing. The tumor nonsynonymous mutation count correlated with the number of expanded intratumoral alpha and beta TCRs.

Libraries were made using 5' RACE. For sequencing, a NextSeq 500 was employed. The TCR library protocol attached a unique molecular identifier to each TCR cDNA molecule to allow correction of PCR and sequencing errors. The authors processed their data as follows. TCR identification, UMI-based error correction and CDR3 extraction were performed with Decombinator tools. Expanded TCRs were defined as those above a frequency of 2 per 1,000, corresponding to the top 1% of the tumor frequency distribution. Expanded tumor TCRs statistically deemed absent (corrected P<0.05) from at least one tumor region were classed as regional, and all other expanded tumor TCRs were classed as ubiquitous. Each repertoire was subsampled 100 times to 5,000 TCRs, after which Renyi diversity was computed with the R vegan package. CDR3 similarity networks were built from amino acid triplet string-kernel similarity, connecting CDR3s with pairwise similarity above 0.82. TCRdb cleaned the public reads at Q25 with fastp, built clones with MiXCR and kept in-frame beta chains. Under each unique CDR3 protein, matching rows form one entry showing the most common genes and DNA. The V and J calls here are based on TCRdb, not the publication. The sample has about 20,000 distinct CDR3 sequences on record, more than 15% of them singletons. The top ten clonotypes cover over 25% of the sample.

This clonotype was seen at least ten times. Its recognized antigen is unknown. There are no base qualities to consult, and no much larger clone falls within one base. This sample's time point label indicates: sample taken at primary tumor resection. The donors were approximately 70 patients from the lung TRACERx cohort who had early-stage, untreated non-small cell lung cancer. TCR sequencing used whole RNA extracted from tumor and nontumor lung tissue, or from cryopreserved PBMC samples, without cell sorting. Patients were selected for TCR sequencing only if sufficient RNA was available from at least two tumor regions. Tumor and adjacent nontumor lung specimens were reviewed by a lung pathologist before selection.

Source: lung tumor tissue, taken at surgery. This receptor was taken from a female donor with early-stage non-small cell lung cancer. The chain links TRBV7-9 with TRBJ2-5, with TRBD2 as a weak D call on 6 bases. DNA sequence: TGTGCCAGCACCTTTCTAGCGTCTCAAGAGACCCAGTACTTC. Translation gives CASTFLASQETQYF.